The clone carrying this T cell receptor beta chain was counted ten times or more. The sample belongs to a study of blood T cells in healthy people across ages. Combining a sample-barcoded 5' primer with a J-beta primer mix, a second PCR ran for roughly 6 to 11 cycles. Every molecule of cDNA carried a tag from a template-switch adaptor with 12 random nucleotides. One entry per CDR3 protein results from TCRdb running MiXCR on the 5' RACE reads. Of some 1.5 million distinct CDR3 sequences in the sample, roughly 27% were seen once. Source material: blood. This receptor was taken from a woman aged 25 to 39 in good health.

This chain's CDR3 is CASSRDENYEQYF. CDR3 sequence (DNA): TGTGCCAGCAGCCGCGACGAGAACTACGAGCAGTACTTC. This sequence joins TRBV7-6 and TRBJ2-7; D is unclear. This CDR3 has 13 residues. Germline CDR1 SGHVS, CDR2 FNYEAQ. Trimming pared 5 bases from V and 3 bases from J, leaving 11 bases between.